This T cell receptor (beta chain) was captured by sequencing in a study of blood T cells in healthy people across ages. A second PCR, run for about 7 to 11 cycles, used a sample-barcoded 5' primer plus a J-beta primer mix. TCRdb re-derived calls from the 5' RACE reads in MiXCR, one entry per CDR3 protein. The sample includes roughly 500,000 distinct CDR3 sequences, about 25% of them seen just once. This CDR3 has 14 amino acids. V was shortened by 3 bases and J by 9 bases, with 15 bases between the two germline ends. J is TRBJ1-3 and V is TRBV12-3 or TRBV12-4; no firm D call. The sequence derives from a woman aged 70 to 79 in good health. The sequencing sample was made of blood. The CDR3 region is CASSLTAELTTIYF. The CDR3 DNA is TGTGCCAGCAGTTTGACGGCAGAGCTTACCACCATATATTTT.